Listed below are T cell receptor beta chains from one sample, sequenced in a study of blood T cell repertoires in COVID-19. TCRdb's copy holds only in-frame clones and misses some; the assay was immunoSEQ multiplex PCR. The sample includes some 260,000 clones, 70% to 90% of them seen just once. The specimen sequenced was PBMCs or T cells enriched from blood (not recorded which). The origin of the receptors is a man aged 35 to 55 who had recovered from COVID-19. Each CDR3 is given without its conserved first and last residue.

V,J,length,CDR3
TRBV3-1/TRBV3-2,TRBJ2-7,12,ASSSSGTSDEQY
TRBV30,TRBJ1-6,13,AWSGQGASNSPLH
TRBV4-1,TRBJ1-6,13,ASSQERRQGLPLH
TRBV30,TRBJ2-1,11,AWSVSSVGEQF
TRBV7-9,TRBJ1-1,13,ASSRGSGPNTEAF
TRBV18,TRBJ2-5,13,ASSPGSGKQETQY
TRBV29-1,TRBJ2-5,10,SVTRGRETQY
TRBV5-1,TRBJ2-1,15,ASSLATGTGSYNEQF
TRBV10-3,TRBJ1-2,12,AIRPGQGESGYT
TRBV7-3,TRBJ2-6,13,ASSLPSSGANVLT
TRBV2,TRBJ1-4,12,ASSSGTGVEKLF
TRBV21-1,TRBJ2-7,16,ASSPLCGRQLVRGEQY
TRBV5-3,TRBJ1-5,18,ARSLNFGGKASKGNQPQH
TRBV12-3/TRBV12-4,TRBJ1-6,11,ASSLLVYSPLH